Listed below are T cell receptor beta chains from one sample, sequenced in a study of T-cell reconstitution after alpha-beta-depleted transplantation in children. Using its own MiXCR run on the PCR reads, TCRdb lists one record per CDR3 protein. The profile shows roughly 400,000 distinct CDR3 sequences, around 21% of them singletons. The source material was PBMCs from the stem cell graft donor, sampled from the stem cell graft. Source of these receptors: a human donor who donated a stem cell graft to a child with acute myeloid leukemia. Each CDR3 is given with its conserved first and last residue. Clone size, where shown, is once, few, many, or a class for clones that have expanded.

V gene	J gene	clone size	CDR3 protein
TRBV5-5	TRBJ2-7	few	CASSLVLGIGSYEQYF
TRBV7-9	TRBJ2-3	.	CASREWDTQYF
TRBV12-3/TRBV12-4	TRBJ2-5	few	CASSWSGTETQYF
TRBV5-1	TRBJ2-7	.	CASSLGQTNNYEQYF
TRBV29-1	TRBJ1-5	few	CSVSLIGTDRNQPQHF
TRBV5-1	TRBJ2-3	.	CASTQLAASTDTQYF
TRBV7-9	TRBJ2-1	.	CASSYTSGSYNEQFF
TRBV12-3/TRBV12-4	TRBJ2-6	many	CASTGANVLTF
TRBV20-1	TRBJ1-5	.	CSARQGNSNQPQHF
TRBV6-4	TRBJ2-7	many	CASSATQGGEQYF
TRBV11-2	TRBJ2-1	.	CASSLFRWRGLDEQFF
TRBV19	TRBJ2-7	.	CASSIPSQGTYEQYF
TRBV4-2	TRBJ2-7	.	CASSLTSGLFSYEQYF
TRBV20-1	TRBJ2-7	few	CSANGLAGFEQYF
TRBV15	TRBJ1-5	many	CATSRKDRDDQPQHF
TRBV29-1	TRBJ2-5	few	CSAVAGGNQETQYF
TRBV4-3	TRBJ1-1	few	CASSQDLTGGTEAFF
TRBV12-3/TRBV12-4	TRBJ1-4	few	CASSWGGTNEKLFF
TRBV6-1	TRBJ2-7	few	CASSERMGVVTYEQYF
TRBV12-3/TRBV12-4	TRBJ2-7	few	CASSKPGQGAYEQYF
TRBV25-1	TRBJ2-7	many	CASSESWTDLSSYEQYF
TRBV20-1	TRBJ2-1	few	CSASTGGTEQFF
TRBV29-1	TRBJ2-5	.	CSVEGGSLEGRAQETQYF
TRBV29-1	TRBJ2-6	few	CSVEHRSPGGANVLTF
TRBV20-1	TRBJ2-5	.	CSARAQYAQGALGTQYF
TRBV12-3/TRBV12-4	TRBJ2-3	few	CASSLVRKDTQYF
TRBV2	TRBJ2-3	few	CASSRQGRDTQYF
TRBV4-1	TRBJ1-3	.	CASSQLTGVSSGNTIYF
TRBV3-1	TRBJ2-7	many	CASSFNQGFGDEQYF
TRBV29-1	TRBJ2-1	.	CSVPGNNEQFF
TRBV4-3	TRBJ2-6	.	CASSQEAGAGANVLTF
TRBV4-2	TRBJ2-1	many	CASSQVMTSGSKGEQFF
TRBV7-6	TRBJ2-3	.	CASSLAGGRWTDTQYF
TRBV12-3/TRBV12-4	TRBJ2-1	once	CASSLTGGRDEQFF
TRBV7-9	TRBJ1-2	.	CASSLFRGKNYGYTF
TRBV20-1	TRBJ2-7	few	CSARVRQGAYEQYF
TRBV4-1	TRBJ2-7	.	CASSQETGTAHYEQYF
TRBV10-1	TRBJ2-4	few	CASSESAKNIQYF
TRBV4-3	TRBJ1-3	few	CASSQDRIFGNTIYF
TRBV12-3/TRBV12-4	TRBJ2-1	.	CASSHPWNEQFF
TRBV7-9	TRBJ2-7	.	CASSYGGVMYEQYF
TRBV3-1	TRBJ2-7	.	CASSRWGSDEQYF
TRBV7-9	TRBJ2-7	.	CASSLGTTRGGEQYF
TRBV7-9	TRBJ1-2	.	CASAPGQDYGYTF
TRBV5-1	TRBJ2-1	.	CASRVLVNEQFF
TRBV12-3/TRBV12-4	TRBJ2-7	many	CASRDRVDGPYEQYF
TRBV5-1	TRBJ2-7	.	CASSSGSGGTEQYF
TRBV20-1	TRBJ2-7	.	CSAGGGWREDSYEQYF
TRBV7-2	TRBJ2-3	.	CASSLVAASTDTQYF
TRBV4-2	TRBJ2-7	many	CASSQRVDGYEQYF
TRBV5-1	TRBJ2-7	.	CASRYSGSPNYEQYF
TRBV20-1	TRBJ2-1	many	CSATPGLASNEQFF